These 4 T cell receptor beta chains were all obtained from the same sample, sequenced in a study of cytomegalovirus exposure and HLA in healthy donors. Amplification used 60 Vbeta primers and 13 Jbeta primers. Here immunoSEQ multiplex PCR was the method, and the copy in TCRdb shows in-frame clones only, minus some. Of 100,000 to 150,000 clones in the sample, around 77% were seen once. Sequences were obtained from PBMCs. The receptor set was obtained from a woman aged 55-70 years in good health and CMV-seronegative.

The CDR3 DNA is TGTGCCAGCAGCTTCCGACAGGGGGTAGCCACCGGGGAGCTGTTTTTT. Its protein product is CASSFRQGVATGELFF. The rearrangement joins TRBV7-3 to TRBJ2-2; TRBD1 agrees at 9 bases. In germline, CDR1 is SGHTA, CDR2 FQGTGA. The V and J ends lost 3 bases and 4 bases, in that order; junction bases with no gene match: 6. CDR3 length equals 16 residues.

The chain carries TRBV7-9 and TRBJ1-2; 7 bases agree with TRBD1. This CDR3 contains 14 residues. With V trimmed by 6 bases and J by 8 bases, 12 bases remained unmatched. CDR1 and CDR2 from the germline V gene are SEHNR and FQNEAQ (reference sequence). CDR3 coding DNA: TGTGCCAGCAGAGAGTCCGACAGGGCCGGAGGCTACACCTTC. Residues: CASRESDRAGGYTF.

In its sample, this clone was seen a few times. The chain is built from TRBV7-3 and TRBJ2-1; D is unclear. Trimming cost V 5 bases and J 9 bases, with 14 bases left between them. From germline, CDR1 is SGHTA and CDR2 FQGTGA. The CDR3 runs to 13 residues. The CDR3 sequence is CASSPNLGLEQFF. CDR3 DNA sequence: TGTGCCAGCAGCCCCAACCTAGGTCTTGAGCAGTTCTTC. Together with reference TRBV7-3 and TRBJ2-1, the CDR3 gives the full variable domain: GAGVSQTPSNKVTEKGKYVELRCDPISGHTALYWYRQSLGQGPEFLIYFQGTGAADDSGLPNDRFFAVRPEGSVSTLKIQRTERGDSAVYLCASSPNLGLEQFFGPGTRLTVL.

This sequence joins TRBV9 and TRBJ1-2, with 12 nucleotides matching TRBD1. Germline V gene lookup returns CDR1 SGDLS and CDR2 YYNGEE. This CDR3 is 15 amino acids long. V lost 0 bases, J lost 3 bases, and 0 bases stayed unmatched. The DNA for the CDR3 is TGTGCCAGCAGCGTAGGGGACAGGGGGCACTATGGCTACACCTTC. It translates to CASSVGDRGHYGYTF.